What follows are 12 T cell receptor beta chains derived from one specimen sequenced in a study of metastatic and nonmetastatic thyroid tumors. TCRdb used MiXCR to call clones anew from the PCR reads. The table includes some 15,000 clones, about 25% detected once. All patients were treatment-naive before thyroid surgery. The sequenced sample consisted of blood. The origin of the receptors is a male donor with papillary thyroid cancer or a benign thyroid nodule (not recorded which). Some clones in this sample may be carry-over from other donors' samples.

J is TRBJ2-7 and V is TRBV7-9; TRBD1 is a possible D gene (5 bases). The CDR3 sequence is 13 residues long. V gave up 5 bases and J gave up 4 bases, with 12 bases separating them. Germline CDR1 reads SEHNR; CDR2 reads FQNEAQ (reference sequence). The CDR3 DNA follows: TGTGCCAGCAGCAGACAGATTGAGTACGAGCAGTACTTC. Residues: CASSRQIEYEQYF.

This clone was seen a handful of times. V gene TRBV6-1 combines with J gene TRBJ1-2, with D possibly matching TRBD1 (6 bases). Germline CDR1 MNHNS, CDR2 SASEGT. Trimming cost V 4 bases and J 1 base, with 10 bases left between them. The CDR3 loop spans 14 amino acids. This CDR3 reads CASSAQGFNYGYTF. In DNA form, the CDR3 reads TGTGCCAGCAGTGCACAGGGATTTAACTATGGCTACACCTTC.

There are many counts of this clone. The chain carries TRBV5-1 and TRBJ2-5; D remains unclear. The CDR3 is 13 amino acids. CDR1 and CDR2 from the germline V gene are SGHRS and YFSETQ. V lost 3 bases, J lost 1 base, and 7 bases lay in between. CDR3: CASSSSPQETQYF. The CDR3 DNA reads TGCGCCAGCAGCTCCTCGCCCCAAGAGACCCAGTACTTC.

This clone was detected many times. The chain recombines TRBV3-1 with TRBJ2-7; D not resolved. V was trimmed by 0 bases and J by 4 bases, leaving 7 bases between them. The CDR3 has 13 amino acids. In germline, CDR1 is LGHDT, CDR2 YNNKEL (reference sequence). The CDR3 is CASSQDTRYEQYF. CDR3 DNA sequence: TGTGCCAGCAGCCAAGACACGAGGTACGAGCAGTACTTC.

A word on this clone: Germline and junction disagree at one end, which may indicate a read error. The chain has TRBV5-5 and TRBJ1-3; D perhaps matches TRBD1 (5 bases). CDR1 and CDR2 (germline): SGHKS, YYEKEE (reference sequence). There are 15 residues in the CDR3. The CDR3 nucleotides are TGTGCCATCAGCACGGGCGGGGGTTCAGGAAACACCATATATTTT. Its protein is CAISTGGGSGNTIYF. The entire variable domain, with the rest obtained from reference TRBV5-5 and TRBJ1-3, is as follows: DAGVTQSPTHLIKTRGQQVTLRCSPISGHKSVSWYQQVLGQGPQFIFQYYEKEERGRGNFPDRFSARQFPNYSSELNVNALLLGDSALYLCAISTGGGSGNTIYFGEGSWLTVV.

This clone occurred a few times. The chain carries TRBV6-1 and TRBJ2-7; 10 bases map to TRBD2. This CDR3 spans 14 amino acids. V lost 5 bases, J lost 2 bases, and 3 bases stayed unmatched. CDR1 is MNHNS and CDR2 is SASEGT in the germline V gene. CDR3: CASSLAGDPYEQYF. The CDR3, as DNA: TGTGCCAGCAGTCTAGCGGGGGACCCCTACGAGCAGTACTTC.

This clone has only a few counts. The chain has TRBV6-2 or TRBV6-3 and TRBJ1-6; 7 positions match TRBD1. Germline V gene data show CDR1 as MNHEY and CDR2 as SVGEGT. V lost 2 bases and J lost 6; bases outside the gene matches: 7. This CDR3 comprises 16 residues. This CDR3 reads CASSYPPGQFNSPLHF. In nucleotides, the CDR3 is TGTGCCAGCAGTTACCCTCCGGGACAGTTTAATTCACCCCTCCACTTT.

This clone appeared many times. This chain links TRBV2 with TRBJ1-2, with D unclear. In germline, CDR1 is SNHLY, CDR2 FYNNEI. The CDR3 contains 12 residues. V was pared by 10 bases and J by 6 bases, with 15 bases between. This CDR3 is CATGRDTDGYTF. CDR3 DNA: TGTGCCACCGGGAGAGACACGGATGGCTACACCTTC.

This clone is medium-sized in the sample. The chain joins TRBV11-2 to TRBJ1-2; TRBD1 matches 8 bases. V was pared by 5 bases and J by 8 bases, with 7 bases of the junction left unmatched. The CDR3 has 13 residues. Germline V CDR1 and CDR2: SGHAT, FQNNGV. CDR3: CASSLDRAGGYTF. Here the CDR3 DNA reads TGTGCCAGCAGCCTGGACAGGGCAGGGGGCTACACCTTC.

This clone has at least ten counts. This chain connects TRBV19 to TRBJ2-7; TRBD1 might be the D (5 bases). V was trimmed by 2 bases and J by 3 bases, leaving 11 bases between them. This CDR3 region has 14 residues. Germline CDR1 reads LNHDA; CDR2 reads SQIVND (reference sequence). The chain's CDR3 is CASSISVTVYEQYF. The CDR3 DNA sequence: TGTGCCAGTAGTATATCCGTGACAGTCTACGAGCAGTACTTC.

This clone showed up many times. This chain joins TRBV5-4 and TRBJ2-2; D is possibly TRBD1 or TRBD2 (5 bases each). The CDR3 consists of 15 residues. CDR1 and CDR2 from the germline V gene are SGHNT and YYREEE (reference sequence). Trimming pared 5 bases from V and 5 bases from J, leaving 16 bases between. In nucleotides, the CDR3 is TGTGCCAGCAGAACGGGACGGACTTTGACCGGGGAGCTGTTTTTT. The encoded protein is CASRTGRTLTGELFF.

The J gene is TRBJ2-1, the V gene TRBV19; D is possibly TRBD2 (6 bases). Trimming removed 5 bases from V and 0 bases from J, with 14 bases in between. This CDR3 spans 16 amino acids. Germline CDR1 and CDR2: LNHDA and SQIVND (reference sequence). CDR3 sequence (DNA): TGTGCCAGTAGTGTATTAGCGGCAAGCTCCTACAATGAGCAGTTCTTC. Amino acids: CASSVLAASSYNEQFF. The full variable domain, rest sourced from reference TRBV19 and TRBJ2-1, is DGGITQSPKYLFRKEGQNVTLSCEQNLNHDAMYWYRQDPGQGLRLIYYSQIVNDFQKGDIAEGYSVSREKKESFPLTVTSAQKNPTAFYLCASSVLAASSYNEQFFGPGTRLTVL.